This is a list of T cell receptor beta chains from one sample in a study of blood T cell repertoires in COVID-19. The protocol was immunoSEQ multiplex PCR, while the TCRdb copy is restricted to in-frame clones and leaves out a portion. The sample consists of roughly 500,000 clones, 85% to 90% of them appearing once. The sequencing sample was made of peripheral blood. These receptors were obtained from a young man with COVID-19, enrolled during active disease. Each CDR3 is given with its conserved first and last residue. Fields, in order: clone size, J gene, D gene, CDR3 length, V gene, CDR3 DNA, CDR3 protein. The D gene is left open where the match is weak. Size values are once, few and many counts, or a class for expanded clones, and some rows have none.

clone_size: few
j_call: TRBJ1-5
d_call: -
cdr3_length: 13
v_call: TRBV10-2
cdr3_nt: TGCGCCAGCAGTCCTTCTATTGATCAGCCCCAGCATTTT
cdr3_aa: CASSPSIDQPQHF

clone_size: -
j_call: TRBJ1-2
d_call: TRBD1
cdr3_length: 14
v_call: TRBV7-2
cdr3_nt: TGTGCCAGCAGACCGGGACAGCAGATAGGCGGCTACACCTTC
cdr3_aa: CASRPGQQIGGYTF

clone_size: -
j_call: TRBJ2-2
d_call: TRBD2
cdr3_length: 16
v_call: TRBV5-1
cdr3_nt: TGCGCCAGCGCAGCCCCCAACGGCGGGAGGGTCGGGGAGCTGTTTTTT
cdr3_aa: CASAAPNGGRVGELFF

clone_size: -
j_call: TRBJ1-4
d_call: TRBD1
cdr3_length: 14
v_call: TRBV2
cdr3_nt: TGTGCCAGCAGAACCGGGACAGGGAGTGAAAAACTGTTTTTT
cdr3_aa: CASRTGTGSEKLFF

clone_size: -
j_call: TRBJ2-5
d_call: -
cdr3_length: 14
v_call: TRBV5-8
cdr3_nt: TGTGCCAGCAGCTTGGGAGCGGTCCAAGAGACCCAGTACTTC
cdr3_aa: CASSLGAVQETQYF

clone_size: -
j_call: TRBJ1-5
d_call: -
cdr3_length: 14
v_call: TRBV18
cdr3_nt: TGTGCCAGCTCACCACAGGGGAGCAATCAGCCCCAGCATTTT
cdr3_aa: CASSPQGSNQPQHF

clone_size: -
j_call: TRBJ2-7
d_call: TRBD1
cdr3_length: 15
v_call: TRBV7-2
cdr3_nt: TGTGCCAGCAGCTTAAGTTCGGACAGGACCTACGAGCAGTACTTC
cdr3_aa: CASSLSSDRTYEQYF

clone_size: once
j_call: TRBJ2-7
d_call: TRBD1
cdr3_length: 15
v_call: TRBV6-5
cdr3_nt: TGTGCCAGCAACCCTGGAGGGACAGGGGCGAGGGAGCAGTACTTC
cdr3_aa: CASNPGGTGAREQYF

clone_size: -
j_call: TRBJ2-1
d_call: -
cdr3_length: 14
v_call: TRBV3-1/TRBV3-2
cdr3_nt: TGTGCCAGCAGCCCACTAGAGAGTTACAATGAGCAGTTCTTC
cdr3_aa: CASSPLESYNEQFF

clone_size: -
j_call: TRBJ1-1
d_call: -
cdr3_length: 16
v_call: TRBV6-1
cdr3_nt: TGTGCCAGCAGTGCGCGTGATACGGTTAGAGACACTGAAGCTTTCTTT
cdr3_aa: CASSARDTVRDTEAFF

clone_size: -
j_call: TRBJ2-7
d_call: TRBD1
cdr3_length: 13
v_call: TRBV29-1
cdr3_nt: TGCAGCGTTTTTAACAGGGGTTCCTACGAGCAGTACTTC
cdr3_aa: CSVFNRGSYEQYF

clone_size: -
j_call: TRBJ1-4
d_call: -
cdr3_length: 13
v_call: TRBV9
cdr3_nt: TGTGCCAGCAGCAGCAAAGAGGGGGGGAAACTGTTTTTT
cdr3_aa: CASSSKEGGKLFF

clone_size: once
j_call: TRBJ1-4
d_call: -
cdr3_length: 14
v_call: TRBV2
cdr3_nt: TGTGCCAGCACCAATGGGGGGATCGGTGAAAAACTGTTTTTT
cdr3_aa: CASTNGGIGEKLFF

clone_size: -
j_call: TRBJ2-3
d_call: -
cdr3_length: 12
v_call: TRBV30
cdr3_nt: TGTGCCTGGAGTCCATCGCGGGATACGCAGTATTTT
cdr3_aa: CAWSPSRDTQYF

clone_size: once
j_call: TRBJ2-3
d_call: TRBD1
cdr3_length: 15
v_call: TRBV19
cdr3_nt: TGTGCCAGTAGTATACGGGACAGGGACACAGATACGCAGTATTTT
cdr3_aa: CASSIRDRDTDTQYF

clone_size: -
j_call: TRBJ1-2
d_call: -
cdr3_length: 12
v_call: TRBV6-5
cdr3_nt: TGTGCCAGCAGTCCGACGGGGGTGAGCTACACCTTC
cdr3_aa: CASSPTGVSYTF

clone_size: -
j_call: TRBJ1-1
d_call: -
cdr3_length: 15
v_call: TRBV4-2
cdr3_nt: TGTGCCAGCAGCCAAGAGGAAGGAGGAGGGACTGAAGCTTTCTTT
cdr3_aa: CASSQEEGGGTEAFF

clone_size: once
j_call: TRBJ1-5
d_call: -
cdr3_length: 13
v_call: TRBV29-1
cdr3_nt: TGCAGCGTGGGAGGGGGGTACAATCAGCCCCAGCATTTT
cdr3_aa: CSVGGGYNQPQHF

clone_size: -
j_call: TRBJ1-4
d_call: -
cdr3_length: 9
v_call: TRBV5-1
cdr3_nt: TGCGCCAGCAGCTTCCAATGGTTTTTT
cdr3_aa: CASSFQWFF

clone_size: -
j_call: TRBJ2-1
d_call: TRBD1
cdr3_length: 13
v_call: TRBV30
cdr3_nt: TGTGCCTGGAGTGTAGACAGGGGCGGTGAGCAGTTCTTC
cdr3_aa: CAWSVDRGGEQFF

clone_size: few
j_call: TRBJ1-1
d_call: -
cdr3_length: 12
v_call: TRBV6-5
cdr3_nt: TGTGCCAGCAGTTACTCAGGGAGGGAGGCTTTCTTT
cdr3_aa: CASSYSGREAFF

clone_size: -
j_call: TRBJ2-3
d_call: TRBD2
cdr3_length: 17
v_call: TRBV7-9
cdr3_nt: TGTGCCAGCAGCCTTGGAGCGGCGGGGGGAATCACAGATACGCAGTATTTT
cdr3_aa: CASSLGAAGGITDTQYF

clone_size: -
j_call: TRBJ2-7
d_call: TRBD2
cdr3_length: 14
v_call: TRBV28
cdr3_nt: TGTGCCAGCACCACCCCGGGACTAGCGTACGAGCAGTACTTC
cdr3_aa: CASTTPGLAYEQYF

clone_size: -
j_call: TRBJ2-3
d_call: -
cdr3_length: 16
v_call: TRBV2
cdr3_nt: TGTGCCAGCAGTGACTGGACAATCCGAGACACAGATACGCAGTATTTT
cdr3_aa: CASSDWTIRDTDTQYF

clone_size: once
j_call: TRBJ1-1
d_call: -
cdr3_length: 15
v_call: TRBV7-9
cdr3_nt: TGTGCCAGCAGCCCTCAGGGAACGATGAACACTGAAGCTTTCTTT
cdr3_aa: CASSPQGTMNTEAFF

clone_size: once
j_call: TRBJ2-7
d_call: TRBD2
cdr3_length: 17
v_call: TRBV2
cdr3_nt: TGTGCCAGCAGTGGAAGAGCGGGAGGTCCCGGTTCCTACGAGCAGTACTTC
cdr3_aa: CASSGRAGGPGSYEQYF

clone_size: once
j_call: TRBJ1-1
d_call: TRBD1
cdr3_length: 15
v_call: TRBV10-2
cdr3_nt: TGCGCCAGCAGTGAGTCTTCAGGGGGAAGAGCTGAAGCTTTCTTT
cdr3_aa: CASSESSGGRAEAFF

clone_size: -
j_call: TRBJ1-1
d_call: -
cdr3_length: 15
v_call: TRBV19
cdr3_nt: TGTGCCAGCAAATTACAGGGACCAATGAACACTGAAGCTTTCTTT
cdr3_aa: CASKLQGPMNTEAFF

clone_size: -
j_call: TRBJ2-2
d_call: TRBD2
cdr3_length: 14
v_call: TRBV19
cdr3_nt: TGTGCCAGTATGCCAGCGGGGGGGACCGGGGAGCTGTTTTTT
cdr3_aa: CASMPAGGTGELFF

clone_size: -
j_call: TRBJ2-3
d_call: TRBD2
cdr3_length: 13
v_call: TRBV19
cdr3_nt: TGTGCCAGTAGTTCCGTCTATGCGGGGGACCAGTATTTT
cdr3_aa: CASSSVYAGDQYF

clone_size: -
j_call: TRBJ1-5
d_call: -
cdr3_length: 14
v_call: TRBV30
cdr3_nt: TGTGCCTGGAGTGTAAGTTCGACAAATCAGCCCCAGCATTTT
cdr3_aa: CAWSVSSTNQPQHF

clone_size: few
j_call: TRBJ1-5
d_call: TRBD1
cdr3_length: 13
v_call: TRBV10-3
cdr3_nt: TGTGCCGCCGGGGCAGGGGGCGGTCTGCCCCAGCATTTT
cdr3_aa: CAAGAGGGLPQHF

clone_size: once
j_call: TRBJ2-5
d_call: -
cdr3_length: 15
v_call: TRBV3-1/TRBV3-2
cdr3_nt: TGTGCCAGCAGCCAAGTAGGGGCTGGGAAAGAGACCCAGTACTTC
cdr3_aa: CASSQVGAGKETQYF

clone_size: -
j_call: TRBJ2-7
d_call: TRBD2
cdr3_length: 14
v_call: TRBV5-5
cdr3_nt: TGTGCCAGCAGACAGGGGCGGCTAGCGGGGCCATGGTACTTC
cdr3_aa: CASRQGRLAGPWYF

clone_size: -
j_call: TRBJ1-6
d_call: -
cdr3_length: 12
v_call: TRBV2
cdr3_nt: TGTGCCAGCATTCGCGGCGGTCGGGCCCTCCACTTT
cdr3_aa: CASIRGGRALHF

clone_size: -
j_call: TRBJ1-2
d_call: -
cdr3_length: 13
v_call: TRBV6-1
cdr3_nt: TGTGCCAGCAGTGAAGCGCTAGCCTATGGCTACACCTTC
cdr3_aa: CASSEALAYGYTF

clone_size: -
j_call: TRBJ2-5
d_call: TRBD2
cdr3_length: 15
v_call: TRBV27
cdr3_nt: TGTGCCAGCAGTTCCAGCGGGGGGGCGGGGGAGACCCAGTACTTC
cdr3_aa: CASSSSGGAGETQYF

clone_size: -
j_call: TRBJ1-2
d_call: -
cdr3_length: 11
v_call: TRBV29-1
cdr3_nt: TGCAGCTCCGGACAGCTCTATGGCTACACCTTC
cdr3_aa: CSSGQLYGYTF

clone_size: -
j_call: TRBJ2-5
d_call: TRBD2
cdr3_length: 15
v_call: TRBV20-1
cdr3_nt: TGCAGTGCTAGTTTAGCGGGAGGGACGGGAGAGACCCAGTACTTC
cdr3_aa: CSASLAGGTGETQYF

clone_size: -
j_call: TRBJ2-2
d_call: TRBD1
cdr3_length: 15
v_call: TRBV24-1
cdr3_nt: TGTGCCACCAGTGACTCCGGGACAGAAACCGGGGAGCTGTTTTTT
cdr3_aa: CATSDSGTETGELFF

clone_size: -
j_call: TRBJ2-6
d_call: TRBD1
cdr3_length: 16
v_call: TRBV7-9
cdr3_nt: TGTGCCACCTCGGGACAGGCCCTCTCTGGGGCCAACGTCCTGACTTTC
cdr3_aa: CATSGQALSGANVLTF

clone_size: -
j_call: TRBJ2-7
d_call: TRBD2
cdr3_length: 11
v_call: TRBV5-1
cdr3_nt: TGCGCCAGCAGGGGGAGGGACGAGCAGTACTTC
cdr3_aa: CASRGRDEQYF

clone_size: -
j_call: TRBJ2-7
d_call: -
cdr3_length: 13
v_call: TRBV19
cdr3_nt: TGTGCCAGTAAGCCCACGGGGGCCTACGAGCAGTACTTC
cdr3_aa: CASKPTGAYEQYF

clone_size: -
j_call: TRBJ1-3
d_call: TRBD1
cdr3_length: 14
v_call: TRBV15
cdr3_nt: TGTGCCACCGCCCCGGACAGGGTCATAAACACCATATATTTT
cdr3_aa: CATAPDRVINTIYF

clone_size: few
j_call: TRBJ2-5
d_call: -
cdr3_length: 15
v_call: TRBV6-7
cdr3_nt: TGTGCCAGCAGTTATATCAATGCGAGCAAAGAGACCCAGTACTTC
cdr3_aa: CASSYINASKETQYF

clone_size: once
j_call: TRBJ2-5
d_call: -
cdr3_length: 14
v_call: TRBV18
cdr3_nt: TGTGCCAGCTCACCAGGGGCAAACCAAGAGACCCAGTACTTC
cdr3_aa: CASSPGANQETQYF

clone_size: -
j_call: TRBJ2-7
d_call: -
cdr3_length: 14
v_call: TRBV6-5
cdr3_nt: TGTGCCAGCAGTTACTCAGGCAGGAAGGCCGAGCAGTACTTC
cdr3_aa: CASSYSGRKAEQYF

clone_size: -
j_call: TRBJ2-5
d_call: TRBD2
cdr3_length: 16
v_call: TRBV7-6
cdr3_nt: TGTGCCAGCAGCCCGACTAGCGGGGGGGCGCGAGAGACCCAGTACTTC
cdr3_aa: CASSPTSGGARETQYF

clone_size: -
j_call: TRBJ2-3
d_call: -
cdr3_length: 14
v_call: TRBV6-5
cdr3_nt: TGTGCCAGCAGACGGGGCCGACTAGGAGATACGCAGTATTTT
cdr3_aa: CASRRGRLGDTQYF

clone_size: -
j_call: TRBJ2-3
d_call: TRBD1
cdr3_length: 14
v_call: TRBV19
cdr3_nt: TGTGCCAGTAGTACGACAGGGGGCAAATATACGCAGTATTTT
cdr3_aa: CASSTTGGKYTQYF

clone_size: -
j_call: TRBJ2-2
d_call: -
cdr3_length: 14
v_call: TRBV6-5
cdr3_nt: TGTGCCAGCAGACCCTCGACAGGCACCGGGGAGCTGTTTTTT
cdr3_aa: CASRPSTGTGELFF

clone_size: -
j_call: TRBJ2-3
d_call: TRBD2
cdr3_length: 15
v_call: TRBV7-8
cdr3_nt: TGTGCCAGCAGCCCCTTAGCGGGGGGCACAGATACGCAGTATTTT
cdr3_aa: CASSPLAGGTDTQYF